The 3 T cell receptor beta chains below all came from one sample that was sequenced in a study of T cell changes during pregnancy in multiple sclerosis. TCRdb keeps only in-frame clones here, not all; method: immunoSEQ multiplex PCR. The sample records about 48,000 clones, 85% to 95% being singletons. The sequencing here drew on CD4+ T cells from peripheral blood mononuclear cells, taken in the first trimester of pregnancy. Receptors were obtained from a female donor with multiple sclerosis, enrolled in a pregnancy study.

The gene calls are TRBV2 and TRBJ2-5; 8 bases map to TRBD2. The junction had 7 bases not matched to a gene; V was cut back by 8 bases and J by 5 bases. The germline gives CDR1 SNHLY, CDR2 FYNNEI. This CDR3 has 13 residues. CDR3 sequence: CASRGGPRETQYF. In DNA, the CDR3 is TGTGCCAGCCGCGGGGGGCCGCGGGAGACCCAGTACTTC.

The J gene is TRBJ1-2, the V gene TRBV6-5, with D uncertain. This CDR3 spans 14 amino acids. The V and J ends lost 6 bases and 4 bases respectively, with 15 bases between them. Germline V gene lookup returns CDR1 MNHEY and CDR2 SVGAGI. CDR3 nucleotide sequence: TGTGCCAGCAGCACGGCGGCGACTGCCTATGGCTACACCTTC. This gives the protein CASSTAATAYGYTF.

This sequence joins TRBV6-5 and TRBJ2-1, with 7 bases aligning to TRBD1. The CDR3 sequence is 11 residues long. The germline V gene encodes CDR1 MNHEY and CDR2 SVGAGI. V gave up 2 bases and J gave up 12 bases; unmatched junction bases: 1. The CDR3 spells CASSYPGGQFF. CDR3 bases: TGTGCCAGCAGTTACCCAGGGGGGCAGTTCTTC.